The 10 T cell receptor beta chains below were found in one sample sequenced in a study of T-cell reconstitution after alpha-beta-depleted transplantation in children. During its preparation, the TCRbeta library received unique molecular identifiers. Each CDR3 protein gets one entry after TCRdb re-called the PCR reads with MiXCR. In the table there are approximately 300,000 distinct CDR3 sequences, under 14% of which are singletons. The input for sequencing was peripheral blood, taken 180 days after TCRalphabeta/CD19-depleted stem cell transplant. The receptor set was obtained from a male patient aged 2-15 years who had a stem cell transplant for chronic granulomatous disease, so the T cells may come from the graft donor.

Many counts were recorded for this clonotype. This chain links TRBV20-1 with TRBJ2-2; 8 nucleotides align to TRBD2. With V trimmed by 0 bases and J by 3 bases, 12 bases remained unmatched. Germline loops: CDR1 DFQATT, CDR2 SNEGSKA (reference sequence). The CDR3 covers 18 residues. CDR3 sequence reads: CSARDLARLAGYTGELFF. In DNA, the CDR3 is TGCAGTGCTAGAGATCTCGCTAGGCTAGCGGGCTACACCGGGGAGCTGTTTTTT.

Ten or more counts support this clonotype. The chain recombines TRBV5-1 with TRBJ2-7; TRBD1 aligns across 7 bases. This CDR3 is built from 15 residues. V was pared by 3 bases and J by 3 bases, with 9 bases of the junction left unmatched. Germline-derived CDR1 and CDR2 are SGHRS and YFSETQ. CDR3 sequence: CASSSTGFSYYEQYF. The DNA of the CDR3 is TGCGCCAGCAGCTCGACAGGGTTCAGTTACTACGAGCAGTACTTC.

This clonotype appeared a few times. The CDR3 region has the DNA TGTGCCAGCAGTTTCGTTAGCGGGGAGCTGTTTTTT. Protein: CASSFVSGELFF. This sequence joins TRBV12-3 or TRBV12-4 and TRBJ2-2, with D uncertain. Between the trimmed V and J ends, which lost 3 bases and 7 bases, there was a span of 6 bases. The CDR3 consists of 12 residues.

Concerning this clonotype: A much larger clonotype is one base distant, so this may be a read error. The chain joins TRBV10-2 to TRBJ2-1; 8 positions agree with TRBD1. Losses at the gene ends were 7 bases for V and 7 bases for J; bases not matched to a gene: 12. CDR3 length: 15 residues. Germline-derived CDR1 and CDR2 are WSHSY and SAAADI. CDR3 sequence: CASISTDRAGNEQFF. CDR3 DNA sequence: TGCGCCAGCATCTCGACGGACAGGGCGGGAAATGAGCAGTTCTTC.

This clonotype was counted many times. The rearrangement links TRBV6-2 or TRBV6-3 to TRBJ2-3; 8 bases line up with TRBD2. V shed 5 bases and J 2 bases; nucleotides not matched to a gene: 15. Per germline, CDR1 MNHEY and CDR2 SVGEGT. CDR3 size: 18 residues. CDR3 nucleotide sequence: TGTGCCAGCAGTACCCCGAGCGGGGGCCGCCTCATCACAGATACGCAGTATTTT. Amino acid sequence: CASSTPSGGRLITDTQYF.

This clonotype was picked up a small number of times. The genes are TRBV7-7 and TRBJ2-3, with TRBD2 matching 9 bases. Germline values: CDR1 SSHAT, CDR2 FNYEAQ (reference sequence). Trimming at V came to 4 bases and at J to 0 bases, leaving 2 bases not matched to a gene. This CDR3 has 15 amino acids. CDR3 loop: CASSYGLASTDTQYF. The CDR3 nucleotides read TGTGCCAGCAGCTACGGACTAGCGAGCACAGATACGCAGTATTTT.

A single count supports this clonotype. A read error may be the cause here, since a much bigger clone is one base away. This chain links TRBV12-3 or TRBV12-4 with TRBJ2-7; 7 bases map to TRBD2. The CDR3 totals 14 residues. DNA of the CDR3: TGTGCCAGCAGTTTAGCGCTGGGAGGGTACGAGCGGTACTTC. Translation gives CASSLALGGYERYF.

This clonotype was counted ten times or more. The chain is built from TRBV28 and TRBJ1-1; D gene ambiguous. Germline lookup yields CDR1 MDHEN and CDR2 SYDVKM. V was cut by 7 bases and J by 2 bases, with 11 bases left in between. This CDR3 is built from 13 residues. The CDR3 spells CASMSRPNTEAFF. CDR3 nucleotides: TGTGCCAGCATGAGTCGTCCAAACACTGAAGCTTTCTTT.

On this clonotype itself: A much larger clone is a single base away; this may be a read error. The chain couples TRBV29-1 to TRBJ2-7; 7 bases line up with TRBD2. Trimming took 8 bases from V and 2 from J; bases not matched to a gene: 12. CDR1 and CDR2 from the germline V gene are SQVTM and ANQGSEA. This CDR3 spans 14 amino acids. CDR3 protein: CSISSSGRTYEQYF. CDR3 coding DNA: TGCAGCATTAGCTCTAGCGGCCGGACCTACGAGCAGTACTTC.

This clonotype has ten or more counts. The V gene is TRBV27, the J gene TRBJ2-1; D gene unclear. The CDR3 is made up of 16 amino acids. Trimming shortened V by 6 bases and J by 6 bases, and 21 bases separated the two germline ends. Germline CDR1 is MNHEY and CDR2 is SMNVEV (reference sequence). The CDR3 bases are TGTGCCAGCAGCCCTCTCGCCGGGCCGAACGCCAATGAGCAGTTCTTC. It codes for CASSPLAGPNANEQFF.